What follows are 12 T cell receptor beta chains derived from one specimen sequenced in a study of cytomegalovirus exposure and HLA in healthy donors. PCR used 60 Vbeta primers and 13 Jbeta primers. TCRdb's table, derived via immunoSEQ multiplex PCR, lists solely in-frame clones and lacks some. In the table there are about 170,000 clones, more than 70% of which are singletons. The sequencing input was PBMCs. The receptors come from a girl aged 5-17 years in good health and CMV-seronegative.

Only a few counts were recorded for this clone. A read error may account for a junction end that differs from germline. The V call is TRBV5-4, the J call TRBJ2-1, with 7 bases aligning to TRBD2. This CDR3 is built from 13 residues. The germline CDR1 and CDR2 sequences are SGHNT and YYREEE (reference sequence). CDR3 bases: TGCTCCTGGGCACCCAGCGGGGCCAATGAGCAGTTCTTC. Translation gives CSWAPSGANEQFF.

The chain links TRBV10-3 to TRBJ2-6; D gene ambiguous. V lost 3 bases and J 0 bases, leaving 6 bases between the germline ends. CDR1 ENHRY and CDR2 SYGVKD come from the germline V gene. This CDR3 has 15 residues. This CDR3 reads CAISDVDSGANVLTF. The CDR3 DNA is TGTGCCATCAGTGACGTAGACTCTGGGGCCAACGTCCTGACTTTC.

This chain links TRBV5-1 with TRBJ1-5, with 9 bases aligning to TRBD1. The CDR3 is 15 amino acids. The V gene's germline CDR1 is SGHRS and CDR2 YFSETQ. J gave up 4 bases and V 2 bases, and 4 bases lay outside the gene matches. The CDR3, as DNA: TGCGCCAGCAGCTTAGGGACAGGGACGAATCAGCCCCAGCATTTT. Translating gives CASSLGTGTNQPQHF.

This clone was seen a few times. This rearrangement joins TRBV4-1 to TRBJ1-6; maybe TRBD1 (6 bases). Germline-derived CDR1 and CDR2 are MGHRA and YSYEKL. The V and J ends lost 0 bases and 8 bases respectively, with 23 bases between them. The CDR3 has 19 amino acids. Written as DNA, the CDR3 is TGCGCCAGCAGCCAAGATAAGGGGAGGGGACACTTGGTCTATTCACCCCTCCACTTT. Amino acids: CASSQDKGRGHLVYSPLHF.

The chain carries TRBV19 and TRBJ2-1; D unresolved. Looked up from germline, CDR1 is LNHDA and CDR2 is SQIVND (reference sequence). V lost 3 bases and J lost 7, with 16 bases in between. The CDR3 has 15 residues. The CDR3 protein is CASSMSTFRHNEQFF. The CDR3, as DNA: TGTGCCAGTAGTATGTCGACATTCAGACATAATGAGCAGTTCTTC.

J is TRBJ1-1 and V is TRBV5-6; D is uncertain. The CDR3 length is 15 residues. Trimming removed 0 bases from V and 10 bases from J, with 19 bases in between. The germline gives CDR1 SGHDT, CDR2 YYEEEE. The CDR3 nucleotides are TGTGCCAGCAGCTTGGTGGCAGAACGGATCCAGCGAGCTTTCTTT. This encodes CASSLVAERIQRAFF.

This clone was recorded once. This sequence joins TRBV7-6 and TRBJ2-7; 16 bases align to TRBD2. V lost 4 bases and J lost 2; bases outside the gene matches: 8. The V gene's germline CDR1 is SGHVS and CDR2 FNYEAQ. This CDR3 has 18 amino acids. CDR3 nucleotide sequence: TGTGCCAGCAGCTCCGGGACTAGCGGGGGGGTAGTAGCCTACGAGCAGTACTTC. Its translation: CASSSGTSGGVVAYEQYF. Variable domain in full (rest from reference TRBV7-6 and TRBJ2-7): GAGVSQSPRYKVTKRGQDVALRCDPISGHVSLYWYRQALGQGPEFLTYFNYEAQQDKSGLPNDRFSAERPEGSISTLTIQRTEQRDSAMYRCASSSGTSGGVVAYEQYFGPGTRLTVT.

The V and J genes are TRBV2 and TRBJ2-2, with 7 positions matching TRBD1. The germline CDR1 and CDR2 sequences are SNHLY and FYNNEI. The ends lost 0 bases at V and 6 bases at J; junction bases unmatched: 4. The CDR3 loop spans 15 amino acids. The CDR3 coding sequence is TGTGCCAGCAGTGAAGCGGAAGGGGGCTCCGGGGAGCTGTTTTTT. The encoded protein is CASSEAEGGSGELFF.

The CDR3 bases are TGTGCCATCAGTGAGTCCCCTCAGCGGGCCGGCACAGATACGCAGTATTTT. It is translated as CAISESPQRAGTDTQYF. The rearrangement links TRBV10-3 to TRBJ2-3; TRBD2 might be the D (6 bases). The CDR3 runs 17 residues. V lost 0 bases and J lost 1, with 14 bases in between. Per germline, CDR1 ENHRY and CDR2 SYGVKD.

The chain combines TRBV19 with TRBJ2-7, with 13 bases matching TRBD2. CDR1 is LNHDA, CDR2 SQIVND, per germline (reference sequence). The junction had 6 bases not matched to a gene; V was cut back by 5 bases and J by 5 bases. The CDR3 spans 15 residues. The CDR3 protein is CASSSGTSGADEQYF. CDR3 DNA: TGTGCCAGTAGTTCAGGGACTAGCGGGGCAGACGAGCAGTACTTC.

In this sample, this clone turned up a few times. At the DNA level, this CDR3 is encoded by other sequences in the same sample as well. The chain recombines TRBV5-1 with TRBJ1-3; 7 nucleotides align to TRBD1. This CDR3 comprises 15 residues. Germline values: CDR1 SGHRS, CDR2 YFSETQ. Trimming cost V 2 bases and J 0 bases; bases outside gene matches: 2. The CDR3 loop is CASSLGTASGNTIYF. The CDR3 DNA is TGCGCCAGCAGCTTAGGGACAGCCTCTGGAAACACCATATATTTT.

This clone appeared once. The chain joins TRBV7-9 to TRBJ1-6; 9 positions match TRBD1. CDR1 and CDR2 from the germline V gene are SEHNR and FQNEAQ (reference sequence). V gave up 5 bases and J gave up 5 bases; unmatched junction bases: 7. This CDR3 spans 16 amino acids. DNA of the CDR3: TGTGCCAGCAGCACAACAGGGGGCAGGAATAATTCACCCCTCCACTTT. Amino acids: CASSTTGGRNNSPLHF.